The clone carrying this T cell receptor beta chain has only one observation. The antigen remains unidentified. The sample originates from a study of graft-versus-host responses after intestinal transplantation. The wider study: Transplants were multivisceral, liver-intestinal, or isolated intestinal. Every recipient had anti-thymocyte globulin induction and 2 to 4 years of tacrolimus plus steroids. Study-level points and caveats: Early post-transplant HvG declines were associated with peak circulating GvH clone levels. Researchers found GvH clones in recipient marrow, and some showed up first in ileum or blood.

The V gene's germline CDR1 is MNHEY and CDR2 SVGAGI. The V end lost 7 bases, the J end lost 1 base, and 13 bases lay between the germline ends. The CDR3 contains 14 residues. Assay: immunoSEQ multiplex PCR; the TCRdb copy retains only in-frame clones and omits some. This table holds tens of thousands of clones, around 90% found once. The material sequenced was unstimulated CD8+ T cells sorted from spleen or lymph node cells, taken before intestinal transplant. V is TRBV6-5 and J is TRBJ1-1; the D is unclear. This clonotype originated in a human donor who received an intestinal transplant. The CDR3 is CASTSDEGNTEAFF. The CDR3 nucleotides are TGTGCCAGCACCTCCGACGAGGGGAACACTGAAGCTTTCTTT.